This entry lists 25 T cell receptor beta chains sequenced from one sample in a study of T cells in Graves' hyperthyroidism and ophthalmopathy. It was RNA transcripts that yielded the amplified TCR beta CDR3 regions. RT-PCR in the first round (using the HTBI primer set) targeted the TCR CDR3. TCRdb analysed the multiplex PCR reads with MiXCR anew, one entry per CDR3 protein. The sample has roughly 300,000 distinct CDR3 sequences, roughly 23% seen once. Material: blood. The receptors come from a woman between 45 and 65 years old with Graves' hyperthyroidism.

This clonotype was seen a few times. This chain joins TRBV14 and TRBJ2-3, with D perhaps TRBD1 (6 bases). The CDR3 is 12 residues long. V lost 9 bases and J lost 8, with 15 bases in between. Germline V gene lookup returns CDR1 SGHDN and CDR2 FVKESK. Here the CDR3 DNA reads TGTGCCAGTCAACAGGGCTCGGGTACGCAGTATTTT. This gives the protein CASQQGSGTQYF.

The chain joins TRBV20-1 to TRBJ2-3; the match to TRBD2 covers 8 bases. This CDR3 has 14 amino acids. Germline V lookup: CDR1 DFQATT, CDR2 SNEGSKA (reference sequence). The V segment lost 2 bases and the J segment 0 bases; nucleotides outside the gene matches: 1. The CDR3 loop is CSARRLASTDTQYF. DNA for the CDR3: TGCAGTGCTAGACGACTAGCGAGCACAGATACGCAGTATTTT.

This clonotype occurred a few times. The chain employs TRBV5-6 and TRBJ2-7; 7 bases agree with TRBD1. The CDR3 is 15 amino acids. Trimming removed 1 base from V and 3 bases from J; junction bases left unmatched: 7. The germline CDR1 and CDR2 sequences are SGHDT and YYEEEE. CDR3 sequence reads: CASSLRTGAFYEQYF. The CDR3 DNA reads TGTGCCAGCAGCTTGAGGACAGGCGCTTTCTACGAGCAGTACTTC.

This chain uses TRBV11-2 with TRBJ2-7; D tentatively fits TRBD1 or TRBD2 (5 bases each). The germline V and J ends were trimmed by 8 bases and 3 bases, with 20 bases remaining between them. Germline V gives CDR1 SGHAT, CDR2 FQNNGV. CDR3 size: 15 residues. The CDR3 loop is CASLDVPGSRYEQYF. As DNA, the CDR3 is TGTGCCAGCCTAGACGTCCCAGGGAGTCGCTACGAGCAGTACTTC.

V usage is TRBV7-9 and J usage is TRBJ1-1; the match to TRBD1 covers 7 bases. The germline V gene encodes CDR1 SEHNR and CDR2 FQNEAQ (reference sequence). With 3 bases clipped from V and 11 bases from J, the junction kept 9 bases outside the gene matches. This CDR3 is built from 13 residues. In DNA, the CDR3 is TGTGCCAGCAGCTTTCCGACAGGGATCGGTGCTTTCTTT. Translated: CASSFPTGIGAFF. Together with reference TRBV7-9 and TRBJ1-1, the CDR3 gives the full variable domain: DTGVSQNPRHKITKRGQNVTFRCDPISEHNRLYWYRQTLGQGPEFLTYFQNEAQLEKSRLLSDRFSAERPKGSFSTLEIQRTEQGDSAMYLCASSFPTGIGAFFGQGTRLTVV.

This clonotype appeared many times. The V call is TRBV3-1, the J call TRBJ1-2, with 8 bases aligning to TRBD1. Looked up from germline, CDR1 is LGHDT and CDR2 is YNNKEL (reference sequence). This CDR3 has 15 amino acids. Germline trimming cut 4 bases from V and 4 bases from J; bases unmatched to any gene: 8. The CDR3 protein is CASSPWGQAIYGYTF. As DNA, the CDR3 is TGTGCCAGCAGCCCCTGGGGACAGGCAATCTATGGCTACACCTTC.

J is TRBJ2-3 and V is TRBV24-1; 16 bases fit TRBD2. Germline loops: CDR1 KGHDR, CDR2 SFDVKD. After removal of 4 bases from V and 4 bases from J, the junction contained 10 bases not matched to a gene. CDR3 length: 19 residues. The CDR3 sequence is CATSEGGTSGGARPDTQYF. The CDR3, as DNA: TGTGCCACCAGTGAAGGAGGGACTAGCGGGGGGGCCCGACCAGATACGCAGTATTTT.

Ten or more counts support this clonotype. The genes are TRBV20-1 and TRBJ1-5; weak D call: TRBD1 (6 bases). The ends were cut back, 0 bases at V and 3 bases at J, with 15 bases in the middle. This CDR3 has 16 amino acids. Germline values: CDR1 DFQATT, CDR2 SNEGSKA (reference sequence). CDR3 protein: CSARDWATGPNQPQHF. Here the CDR3 DNA reads TGCAGTGCTAGAGATTGGGCGACAGGCCCCAATCAGCCCCAGCATTTT.

This clonotype was recorded a few times. The chain employs TRBV9 and TRBJ2-1, with 11 bases aligning to TRBD2. The CDR3 has 16 amino acids. Unmatched junction bases numbered 4, after V lost 1 base and J lost 4 bases. Germline CDR1 SGDLS, CDR2 YYNGEE. CDR3 bases: TGTGCCAGCAGCGTAAAGGGGACTAGCGGATACAATGAGCAGTTCTTC. This codes for CASSVKGTSGYNEQFF.

The J gene is TRBJ2-1, the V gene TRBV30; 12 nucleotides match TRBD2. CDR1 is GTSNPN, CDR2 SVGIG, per germline (reference sequence). Trimming took 4 bases from V and 6 from J; bases not matched to a gene: 7. The CDR3 spans 15 residues. CDR3 bases: TGTGCCTGGACCCCTACTAGCGGGGGGTTCAATGAGCAGTTCTTC. Protein sequence: CAWTPTSGGFNEQFF.

This clonotype was found a few times. J is TRBJ1-6 and V is TRBV3-1; TRBD1 is a possible D gene (6 bases). CDR3 length equals 15 residues. V gave up 1 base and J gave up 5 bases, with 9 bases separating them. Germline lookup yields CDR1 LGHDT and CDR2 YNNKEL (reference sequence). This CDR3 is CASSQGRTDNSPLHF. The CDR3 coding sequence is TGTGCCAGCAGCCAAGGCAGGACAGATAATTCACCCCTCCACTTT. The whole variable domain, filled in from reference TRBV3-1 and TRBJ1-6, reads DTAVSQTPKYLVTQMGNDKSIKCEQNLGHDTMYWYKQDSKKFLKIMFSYNNKELIINETVPNRFSPKSPDKAHLNLHINSLELGDSAVYFCASSQGRTDNSPLHFGNGTRLTVT.

This clonotype was recorded a few times. This likely comes from a read error, as the CDR3 has no conserved phenylalanine or tryptophan at its end. This sequence joins TRBV6-1 and TRBJ1-5; D uncertain. CDR3 length equals 13 residues. V lost 6 bases and J lost 0, with 6 bases in between. Germline CDR1 is MNHNS and CDR2 is SASEGT. The CDR3 DNA reads TGTGCCAGCAGCCTCAATAGCAATCAGCCCCAGCATTCT. It translates to CASSLNSNQPQHS.

This clonotype has more than one count but fewer than ten. DNA of the CDR3: TGCGCCAGCAGCTCGGAACAGGGGAGACTTGAGTATTTT. Amino acid sequence: CASSSEQGRLEYF. The rearrangement joins TRBV5-1 to TRBJ2-3; 7 bases agree with TRBD1. Trimming cost V 3 bases and J 13 bases; bases outside gene matches: 11. This CDR3 has 13 amino acids. Germline V gene data show CDR1 as SGHRS and CDR2 as YFSETQ.

This clonotype has ten or more counts. The chain employs TRBV2 and TRBJ1-4; 7 nucleotides line up with TRBD1. V trimming: 8 bases; J trimming: 0 bases; junction bases outside the gene matches: 6. CDR1 is SNHLY, CDR2 FYNNEI, per germline. This CDR3 has 15 amino acids. The CDR3 loop is CASQGQRATNEKLFF. CDR3 coding DNA: TGTGCCAGCCAGGGACAGCGTGCAACTAATGAAAAACTGTTTTTT.

This clonotype was seen at least ten times. This chain connects TRBV28 to TRBJ2-1; TRBD1 matches 8 bases. CDR1 and CDR2 from the germline V gene are MDHEN and SYDVKM. The V and J ends lost 6 bases and 10 bases, in that order; junction bases with no gene match: 14. This CDR3 is 15 amino acids long. CDR3 nucleotide sequence: TGTGCCAGCAGGATGACAGGGGCCGCTTTAGGGGAGCAGTTCTTC. Amino acids: CASRMTGAALGEQFF. The whole variable domain, remainder taken from reference TRBV28 and TRBJ2-1, is DVKVTQSSRYLVKRTGEKVFLECVQDMDHENMFWYRQDPGLGLRLIYFSYDVKMKEKGDIPEGYSVSREKKERFSLILESASTNQTSMYLCASRMTGAALGEQFFGPGTRLTVL.

The V and J genes are TRBV18 and TRBJ2-1; TRBD2 might be the D (6 bases). Looked up from germline, CDR1 is KGHSH and CDR2 is LQKENI. The CDR3 totals 14 residues. Trimming shortened V by 3 bases and J by 7 bases, and 13 bases separated the two germline ends. Written as DNA, the CDR3 is TGTGCCAGCTCACCCCGGGACTCCCGAAATGAGCAGTTCTTC. It codes for CASSPRDSRNEQFF. Together with reference TRBV18 and TRBJ2-1, the CDR3 gives the full variable domain: NAGVMQNPRHLVRRRGQEARLRCSPMKGHSHVYWYRQLPEEGLKFMVYLQKENIIDESGMPKERFSAEFPKEGPSILRIQQVVRGDSAAYFCASSPRDSRNEQFFGPGTRLTVL.

This clonotype was recorded at least ten times. This chain links TRBV18 with TRBJ1-1; D remains ambiguous. The CDR3 has 16 residues. V lost 1 base, J lost 0 bases, and 12 bases lay in between. Germline loops: CDR1 KGHSH, CDR2 LQKENI. In DNA, the CDR3 is TGTGCCAGCTCACCACGCGATCGCCTCATGAACACTGAAGCTTTCTTT. Protein: CASSPRDRLMNTEAFF.

This clonotype was found many times. The chain carries TRBV7-3 and TRBJ2-3; 7 nucleotides align to TRBD2. Germline CDR1 reads SGHTA; CDR2 reads FQGTGA. The CDR3 has 14 amino acids. V trimming: 2 bases; J trimming: 4 bases; junction bases outside the gene matches: 3. The CDR3 reads CASSLGGLADTQYF. The CDR3 DNA reads as TGTGCCAGCAGCTTAGGTGGACTAGCAGATACGCAGTATTTT.

In this sample, this clonotype turned up a few times. This chain joins TRBV20-1 and TRBJ2-3, with 7 bases that match TRBD2. The length of the CDR3 is 13 residues. Germline loops: CDR1 DFQATT, CDR2 SNEGSKA (reference sequence). Trimming removed 8 bases from V and 2 bases from J; junction bases left unmatched: 7. Written as DNA, the CDR3 is TGCAGTTCATGGACTAGAAACACAGATACGCAGTATTTT. Its protein product is CSSWTRNTDTQYF.

This clonotype was observed many times. The chain joins TRBV7-9 to TRBJ2-1; possibly TRBD1 or TRBD2 for D (5 bases each). The germline V and J ends were trimmed by 2 bases and 7 bases, with 15 bases remaining between them. CDR1 is SEHNR and CDR2 is FQNEAQ in the germline V gene (reference sequence). The CDR3 spans 15 residues. CDR3 region: CASSLFGQGDNEQFF. CDR3 nucleotides: TGTGCCAGCAGCTTATTCGGTCAGGGAGATAATGAGCAGTTCTTC.

In this sample, this clonotype turned up a few times. This could be a read error, since a much larger clone is one nucleotide away. The chain uses TRBV12-3 or TRBV12-4 and TRBJ1-1, with a tentative D call TRBD1 (5 bases). CDR3 length equals 13 residues. The CDR3 region is CACSPQGVTEAFF. CDR3 in DNA: TGTGCCTGCAGTCCCCAGGGAGTTACTGAAGCTTTCTTT.

The table lists this clonotype with many counts. This chain links TRBV7-2 with TRBJ2-1, with 12 bases lining up with TRBD2. CDR3 size: 18 residues. The germline CDR1 and CDR2 sequences are SGHTA and FQGNSA. Trimming removed 1 base from V and 0 bases from J; junction bases left unmatched: 4. Written as DNA, the CDR3 is TGTGCCAGCAGCTTAGGGACTAGCGGGAAAAGCTCCTACAATGAGCAGTTCTTC. As protein: CASSLGTSGKSSYNEQFF.

In this sample, this clonotype turned up a few times. The rearrangement joins TRBV6-1 to TRBJ1-1; 7 bases align to TRBD1. With V trimmed by 3 bases and J by 10 bases, 8 bases remained unmatched. CDR3 length equals 13 residues. The germline CDR1 and CDR2 sequences are MNHNS and SASEGT. The CDR3 loop reads CASSETGTEVAFF. The CDR3 DNA is TGTGCCAGCAGTGAGACCGGGACAGAGGTAGCTTTCTTT.

Ten or more counts support this clonotype. J is TRBJ2-7 and V is TRBV6-6; no firm D call. Trimming pared 2 bases from V and 7 bases from J, leaving 6 bases between. The CDR3 contains 11 residues. Germline V gene lookup returns CDR1 MNHNY and CDR2 SVGAGI (reference sequence). In nucleotides, the CDR3 is TGTGCCAGCAGTTACGCCCGAGAGCAGTACTTC. This translates into CASSYAREQYF.

This clonotype came up once. V gene TRBV27 combines with J gene TRBJ2-2, with TRBD1 matching 8 bases. V lost 3 bases and J lost 5; bases outside the gene matches: 14. Germline CDR1 MNHEY, CDR2 SMNVEV (reference sequence). The CDR3 has 18 residues. DNA for the CDR3: TGTGCCAGCAGTTTCCAATACGCTGGGACAGGAGGGACCGGGGAGCTGTTTTTT. This sequence encodes CASSFQYAGTGGTGELFF.